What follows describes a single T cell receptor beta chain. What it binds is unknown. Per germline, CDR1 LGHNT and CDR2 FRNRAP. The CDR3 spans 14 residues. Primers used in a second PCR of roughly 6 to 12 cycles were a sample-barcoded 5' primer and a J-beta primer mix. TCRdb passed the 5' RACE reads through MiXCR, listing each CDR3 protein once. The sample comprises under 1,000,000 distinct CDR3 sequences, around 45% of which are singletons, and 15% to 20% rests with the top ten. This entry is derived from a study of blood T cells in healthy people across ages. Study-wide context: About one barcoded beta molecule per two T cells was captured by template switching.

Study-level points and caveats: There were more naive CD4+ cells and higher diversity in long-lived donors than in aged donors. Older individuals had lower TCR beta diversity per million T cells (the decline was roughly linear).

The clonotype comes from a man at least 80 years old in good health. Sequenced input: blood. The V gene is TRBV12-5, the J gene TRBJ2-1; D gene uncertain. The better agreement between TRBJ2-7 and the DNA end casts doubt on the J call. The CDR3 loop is CASGLLGSYNEQYF. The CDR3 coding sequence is TGTGCTAGTGGTTTGCTGGGTTCCTACAATGAGCAGTACTTC.